The 18 T cell receptor beta chains below come from one sample, sequenced in a study of cytomegalovirus exposure and HLA in healthy donors (TCRdb year 2017). Libraries were made using the immunoSEQ multiplex PCR assay. A mixture of 60 forward primers for TCR Vbeta segments and 13 reverse primers for TCR Jbeta segments was used in the multiplex PCR. Entries here come from immuneACCESS through TCRdb and include only in-frame sequences with V and J called. Some clones fail to appear in such tables; in the studies checked, an unresolved V gene covers under half of the shortfall, and the cause of the remainder is unknown. The sample table lists about 120,000 clones, 60% to 75% of them with a count of one. The top ten hold about 2.8% of the sample. Sequencing used PBMCs. All receptors come from a middle-aged woman in good health and CMV-seropositive.

The CDR3: CASSMTGIGELFF. The CDR3 DNA sequence: TGTGCCAGTAGCATGACAGGGATCGGGGAGCTGTTTTTT. The J gene is TRBJ2-2, the V gene TRBV19; 7 nucleotides agree with TRBD1. This CDR3 is 13 amino acids long. Losses at the gene ends were 6 bases for V and 7 bases for J; bases not matched to a gene: 5. Germline CDR1 reads LNHDA; CDR2 reads SQIVND (reference sequence).

V usage is TRBV20-1 and J usage is TRBJ1-1; the D is unclear. The V end lost 2 bases, the J end lost 6 bases, and 7 bases lay between the germline ends. Germline values: CDR1 DFQATT, CDR2 SNEGSKA (reference sequence). This CDR3 region has 11 residues. CDR3 amino acids: CSARRQAEAFF. In DNA form, the CDR3 reads TGCAGTGCTAGAAGGCAGGCTGAAGCTTTCTTT.

The rearrangement joins TRBV19 to TRBJ1-2; 8 positions match TRBD1. V trimming: 3 bases; J trimming: 7 bases; junction bases outside the gene matches: 7. This CDR3 contains 14 residues. The V gene's germline CDR1 is LNHDA and CDR2 SQIVND (reference sequence). For the CDR3, the DNA is TGTGCCAGTAGTATCAACAGGGGGGTGGGTGGCTACACCTTC. As protein: CASSINRGVGGYTF.

V is TRBV7-2 and J is TRBJ2-1; TRBD1 matches 9 bases. Trimming cost V 5 bases and J 5 bases; bases outside gene matches: 4. The CDR3 spans 14 residues. Germline V gene data show CDR1 as SGHTA and CDR2 as FQGNSA. CDR3 sequence reads: CASSRRTGDNEQFF. The CDR3 DNA reads TGTGCCAGCAGCCGCAGGACAGGGGACAATGAGCAGTTCTTC.

J is TRBJ1-1 and V is TRBV6-5; no definite D call. This CDR3 is built from 13 residues. Germline V CDR1 and CDR2: MNHEY, SVGAGI. V lost 0 bases to trimming and J lost 1 base, with 3 bases between them. CDR3 region: CASSYSQNTEAFF. The CDR3 nucleotides read TGTGCCAGCAGTTACTCCCAGAACACTGAAGCTTTCTTT.

This clone showed up just a few times. Here the CDR3 DNA reads TGTGCTAGTGGTTTGGTAAGCGGGGGGGACGGGGAGCTGTTTTTT. Its protein product is CASGLVSGGDGELFF. V usage is TRBV12-5 and J usage is TRBJ2-2; the match to TRBD2 covers 10 bases. V lost 0 bases to trimming and J lost 7 bases; unmatched junction nucleotides: 2. The CDR3 has 15 amino acids. The germline V gene has CDR1 LGHNT and CDR2 FRNRAP. Combining the CDR3 with reference TRBV12-5 and TRBJ2-2 gives the whole variable domain DARVTQTPRHKVTEMGQEVTMRCQPILGHNTVFWYRQTMMQGLELLAYFRNRAPLDDSGMPKDRFSAEMPDATLATLKIQPSEPRDSAVYFCASGLVSGGDGELFFGEGSRLTVL.

The rearrangement joins TRBV2 to TRBJ1-1, with TRBD1 as a possible D gene (6 bases). CDR3 size: 13 residues. CDR1 SNHLY and CDR2 FYNNEI come from the germline V gene. Trimming stripped 4 bases from V and 3 bases from J, with 9 bases between. CDR3 region: CASSVGAYTEAFF. CDR3 sequence (DNA): TGTGCCAGCAGTGTGGGGGCATACACTGAAGCTTTCTTT. Looking up the rest from reference TRBV2 and TRBJ1-1 gives the full variable domain: EPEVTQTPSHQVTQMGQEVILRCVPISNHLYFYWYRQILGQKVEFLVSFYNNEISEKSEIFDDQFSVERPDGSNFTLKIRSTKLEDSAMYFCASSVGAYTEAFFGQGTRLTVV.

The chain uses TRBV6-5 and TRBJ2-7; no firm D call. Trimming left V 0 bases short and J 7 bases short, with 10 bases between. The CDR3 spans 13 residues. Germline V gives CDR1 MNHEY, CDR2 SVGAGI. The CDR3 DNA reads TGTGCCAGCAGTTACTCGATTTCCGGGGAGCAGTACTTC. The encoded protein is CASSYSISGEQYF.

This clone was recorded a few times. This chain's CDR3 is CASSYGVGSGANVLTF. Here the CDR3 DNA reads TGTGCCAGCAGTTACGGAGTGGGCTCTGGGGCCAACGTCCTGACTTTC. V usage is TRBV6-5 and J usage is TRBJ2-6, with D unresolved. The length of the CDR3 is 16 residues. Trimming cost V 2 bases and J 0 bases, with 8 bases left between them. Per the germline V gene, CDR1 is MNHEY and CDR2 is SVGAGI.

The J gene is TRBJ2-3, the V gene TRBV30, with TRBD2 matching over 8 bases. The CDR3 spans 14 residues. CDR1 is GTSNPN and CDR2 is SVGIG in the germline V gene (reference sequence). Losses at the gene ends were 6 bases for V and 4 bases for J; bases not matched to a gene: 9. The DNA for the CDR3 is TGTGCCTGCCTGCCGACTAGCGAGGCAGATACGCAGTATTTT. Encoded protein: CACLPTSEADTQYF.

J is TRBJ2-6 and V is TRBV29-1, with D perhaps TRBD1 (6 bases). Trimming cost V 7 bases and J 2 bases, with 12 bases left between them. Germline CDR1 is SQVTM and CDR2 is ANQGSEA. The length of the CDR3 is 14 residues. DNA of the CDR3: TGCAGCGGGACAGCTCCCCCTGGGGCCAACGTCCTGACTTTC. It codes for CSGTAPPGANVLTF.

CDR3 sequence reads: CASGESYNEQFF. The CDR3 DNA reads TGTGCCAGCGGAGAGTCATACAATGAGCAGTTCTTC. This chain connects TRBV5-6 to TRBJ2-1; no definite D call. V lost 7 bases and J lost 4, with 9 bases in between. CDR3 length: 12 residues. Germline CDR1 reads SGHDT; CDR2 reads YYEEEE.

A few counts support this clone. The genes are TRBV6-1 and TRBJ2-7, with a weak D call TRBD2 (5 bases). This CDR3 is 15 amino acids long. Per germline, CDR1 MNHNS and CDR2 SASEGT. With 3 bases removed from V and 3 bases from J, the gap between germline ends came to 15 bases. The CDR3 coding sequence is TGTGCCAGCAGTGAGCAGAGGGAAGCAGTCTACGAGCAGTACTTC. Its protein is CASSEQREAVYEQYF.

This clone has a single count. The CDR3 spells CASSQDPSGSMTDTQYF. DNA of the CDR3: TGCGCCAGCAGCCAAGATCCCAGCGGGAGTATGACAGATACGCAGTATTTT. The chain uses TRBV4-3 and TRBJ2-3; 8 bases agree with TRBD2. CDR1 and CDR2 from the germline V gene are LGHNA and YSLEER. This CDR3 contains 17 residues. The trim removed 0 bases at V and 3 bases at J, leaving 8 bases unmatched.

The V call is TRBV5-4, the J call TRBJ1-6; 10 bases are a match to TRBD1. The trim removed 3 bases at V and 10 bases at J, leaving 7 bases unmatched. There are 15 residues in the CDR3. CDR1 is SGHNT, CDR2 YYREEE, per germline (reference sequence). DNA for the CDR3: TGTGCCAGCAGCTCTCGACAGGGGGCTGACTCACCCCTCCACTTT. This gives the protein CASSSRQGADSPLHF. Variable domain in full (rest from reference TRBV5-4 and TRBJ1-6): ETGVTQSPTHLIKTRGQQVTLRCSSQSGHNTVSWYQQALGQGPQFIFQYYREEENGRGNFPPRFSGLQFPNYSSELNVNALELDDSALYLCASSSRQGADSPLHFGNGTRLTVT.

The gene calls are TRBV15 and TRBJ2-2; D ambiguous. Germline V gene lookup returns CDR1 LNHNV and CDR2 YYDKDF (reference sequence). V lost 0 bases to trimming and J lost 1 base, with 9 bases between them. The CDR3 is 16 residues long. The CDR3 here is CATSRDLALNTGELFF. The CDR3 bases are TGTGCCACCAGCAGAGATCTGGCCTTGAACACCGGGGAGCTGTTTTTT.

This chain joins TRBV4-3 and TRBJ2-5; 9 nucleotides align to TRBD1. The DNA matches TRBJ2-7 better at its end, which makes the J call doubtful. This CDR3 is built from 15 residues. Germline V gives CDR1 LGHNA, CDR2 YSLEER. CDR3 residues: CASSREGTGSYEQYF. CDR3 DNA: TGCGCCAGCAGCCGGGAAGGGACAGGGTCCTACGAGCAGTACTTC.

The rearrangement joins TRBV30 to TRBJ2-7; 8 bases are a match to TRBD1. Germline V gene sequence: CDR1 GTSNPN, CDR2 SVGIG (reference sequence). The junction had 7 bases not matched to a gene; V was cut back by 7 bases and J by 5 bases. This CDR3 is 12 amino acids long. CDR3 in DNA: TGTGCCTTGGACAGGGTGCTTAACGAGCAGTACTTC. This sequence encodes CALDRVLNEQYF.